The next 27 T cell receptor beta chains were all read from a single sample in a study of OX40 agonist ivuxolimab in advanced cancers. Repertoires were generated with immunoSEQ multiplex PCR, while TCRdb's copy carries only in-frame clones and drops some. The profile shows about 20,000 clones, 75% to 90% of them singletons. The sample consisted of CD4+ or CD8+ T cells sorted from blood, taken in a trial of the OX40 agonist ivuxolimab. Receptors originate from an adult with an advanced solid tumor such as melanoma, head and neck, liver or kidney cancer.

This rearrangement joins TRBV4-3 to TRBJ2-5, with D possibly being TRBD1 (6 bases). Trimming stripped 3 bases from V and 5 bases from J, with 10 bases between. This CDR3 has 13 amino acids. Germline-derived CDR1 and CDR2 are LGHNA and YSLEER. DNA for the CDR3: TGCGCCAGCAGCCAGGGCACAGGGGAGACCCAGTACTTC. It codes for CASSQGTGETQYF.

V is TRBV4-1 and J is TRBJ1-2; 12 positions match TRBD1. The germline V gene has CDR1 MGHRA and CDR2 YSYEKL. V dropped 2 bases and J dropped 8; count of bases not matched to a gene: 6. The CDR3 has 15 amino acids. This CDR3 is CASSQPGQGAPGYTF. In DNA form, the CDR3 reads TGCGCCAGCAGCCAACCGGGACAGGGGGCGCCCGGCTACACCTTC.

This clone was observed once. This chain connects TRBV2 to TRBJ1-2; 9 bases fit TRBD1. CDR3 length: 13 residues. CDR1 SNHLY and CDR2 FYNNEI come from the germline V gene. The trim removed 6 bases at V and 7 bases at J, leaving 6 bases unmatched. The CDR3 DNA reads TGTGCCAGCAGGGGGACAGGGATGGGTGGCTACACCTTC. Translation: CASRGTGMGGYTF. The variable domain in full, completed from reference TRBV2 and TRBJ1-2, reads EPEVTQTPSHQVTQMGQEVILRCVPISNHLYFYWYRQILGQKVEFLVSFYNNEISEKSEIFDDQFSVERPDGSNFTLKIRSTKLEDSAMYFCASRGTGMGGYTFGSGTRLTVV.

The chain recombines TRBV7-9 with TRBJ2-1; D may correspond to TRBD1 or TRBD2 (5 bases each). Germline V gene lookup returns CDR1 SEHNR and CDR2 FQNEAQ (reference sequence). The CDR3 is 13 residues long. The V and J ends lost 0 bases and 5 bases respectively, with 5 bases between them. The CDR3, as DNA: TGTGCCAGCAGCTTAGCGGGGGACAATGAGCAGTTCTTC. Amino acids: CASSLAGDNEQFF. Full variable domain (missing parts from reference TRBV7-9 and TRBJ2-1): DTGVSQNPRHKITKRGQNVTFRCDPISEHNRLYWYRQTLGQGPEFLTYFQNEAQLEKSRLLSDRFSAERPKGSFSTLEIQRTEQGDSAMYLCASSLAGDNEQFFGPGTRLTVL.

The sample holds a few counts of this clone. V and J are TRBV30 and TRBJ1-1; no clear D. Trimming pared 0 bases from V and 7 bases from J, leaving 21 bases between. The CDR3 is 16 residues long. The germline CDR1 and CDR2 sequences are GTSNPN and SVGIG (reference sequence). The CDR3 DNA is TGTGCCTGGAGTGTACCGGCAGACCCCGCTACGAATGAAGCTTTCTTT. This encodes CAWSVPADPATNEAFF.

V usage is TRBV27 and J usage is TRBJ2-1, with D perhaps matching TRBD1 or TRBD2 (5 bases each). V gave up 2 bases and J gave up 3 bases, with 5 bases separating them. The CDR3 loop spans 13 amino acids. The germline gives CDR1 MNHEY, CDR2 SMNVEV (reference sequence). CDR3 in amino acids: CASSLGGYNEQFF. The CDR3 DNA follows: TGTGCCAGCAGTTTAGGGGGCTACAATGAGCAGTTCTTC.

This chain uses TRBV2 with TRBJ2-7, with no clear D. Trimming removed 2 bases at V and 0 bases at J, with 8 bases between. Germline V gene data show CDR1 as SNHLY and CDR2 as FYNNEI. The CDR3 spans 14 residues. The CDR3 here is CASSEFRDSYEQYF. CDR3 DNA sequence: TGTGCCAGCAGTGAATTTAGGGACTCCTACGAGCAGTACTTC. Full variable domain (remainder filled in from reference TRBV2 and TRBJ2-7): EPEVTQTPSHQVTQMGQEVILRCVPISNHLYFYWYRQILGQKVEFLVSFYNNEISEKSEIFDDQFSVERPDGSNFTLKIRSTKLEDSAMYFCASSEFRDSYEQYFGPGTRLTVT.

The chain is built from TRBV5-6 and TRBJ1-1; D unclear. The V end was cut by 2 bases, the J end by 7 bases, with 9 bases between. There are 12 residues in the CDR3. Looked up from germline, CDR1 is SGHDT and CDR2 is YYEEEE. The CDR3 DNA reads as TGTGCCAGCAGCTTTCAAGCTAATGAAGCTTTCTTT. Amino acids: CASSFQANEAFF.

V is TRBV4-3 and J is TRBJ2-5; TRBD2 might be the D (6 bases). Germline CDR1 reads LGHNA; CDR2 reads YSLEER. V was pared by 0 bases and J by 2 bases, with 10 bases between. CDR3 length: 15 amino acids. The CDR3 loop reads CASSQEGGRQETQYF. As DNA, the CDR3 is TGCGCCAGCAGCCAAGAAGGAGGGCGGCAAGAGACCCAGTACTTC.

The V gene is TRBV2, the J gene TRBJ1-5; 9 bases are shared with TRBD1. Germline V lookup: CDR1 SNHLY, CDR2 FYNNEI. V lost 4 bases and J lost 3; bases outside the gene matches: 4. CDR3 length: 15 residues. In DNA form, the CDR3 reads TGTGCCAGCAGTGTCGGGACAGGGATCAATCAGCCCCAGCATTTT. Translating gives CASSVGTGINQPQHF.

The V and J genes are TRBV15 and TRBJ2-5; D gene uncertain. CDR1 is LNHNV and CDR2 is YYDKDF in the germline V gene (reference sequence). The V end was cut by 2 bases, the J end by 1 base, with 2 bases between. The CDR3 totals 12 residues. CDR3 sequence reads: CATSRPQETQYF. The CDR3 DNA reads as TGTGCCACCAGCAGACCCCAAGAGACCCAGTACTTC.

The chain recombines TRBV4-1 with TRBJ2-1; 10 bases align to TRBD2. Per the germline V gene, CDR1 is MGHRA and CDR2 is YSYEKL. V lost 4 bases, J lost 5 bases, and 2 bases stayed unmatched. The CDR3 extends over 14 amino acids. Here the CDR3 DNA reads TGCGCCAGCAGCCCTAGCGGGGGACACAATGAGCAGTTCTTC. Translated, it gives CASSPSGGHNEQFF.

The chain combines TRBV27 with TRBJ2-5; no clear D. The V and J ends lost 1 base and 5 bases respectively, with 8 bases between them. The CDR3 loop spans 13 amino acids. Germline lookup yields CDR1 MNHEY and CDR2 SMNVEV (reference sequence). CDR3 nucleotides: TGTGCCAGCAGTTTATTATCCCATGAGACCCAGTACTTC. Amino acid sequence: CASSLLSHETQYF.

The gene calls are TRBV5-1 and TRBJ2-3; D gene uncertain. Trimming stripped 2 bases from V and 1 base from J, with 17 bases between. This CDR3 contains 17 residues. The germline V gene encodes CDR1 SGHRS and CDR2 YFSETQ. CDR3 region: CASSLNPENTGTDTQYF. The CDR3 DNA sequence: TGCGCCAGCAGCTTAAATCCGGAGAACACTGGCACAGATACGCAGTATTTT.

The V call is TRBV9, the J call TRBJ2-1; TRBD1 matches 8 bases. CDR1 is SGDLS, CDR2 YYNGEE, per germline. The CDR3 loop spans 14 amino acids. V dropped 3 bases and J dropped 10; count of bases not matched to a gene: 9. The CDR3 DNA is TGTGCCAGCAGCGATATCGACAGGGGCTGGGAGCAGTTCTTC. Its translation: CASSDIDRGWEQFF. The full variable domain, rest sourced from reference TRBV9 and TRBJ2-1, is DSGVTQTPKHLITATGQRVTLRCSPRSGDLSVYWYQQSLDQGLQFLIQYYNGEERAKGNILERFSAQQFPDLHSELNLSSLELGDSALYFCASSDIDRGWEQFFGPGTRLTVL.

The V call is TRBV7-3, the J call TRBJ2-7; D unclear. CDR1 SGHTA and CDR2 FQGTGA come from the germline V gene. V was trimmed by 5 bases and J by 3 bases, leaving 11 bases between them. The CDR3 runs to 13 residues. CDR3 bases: TGTGCCAGCAGCCCTGGGGATGGCTACGAGCAGTACTTC. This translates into CASSPGDGYEQYF.

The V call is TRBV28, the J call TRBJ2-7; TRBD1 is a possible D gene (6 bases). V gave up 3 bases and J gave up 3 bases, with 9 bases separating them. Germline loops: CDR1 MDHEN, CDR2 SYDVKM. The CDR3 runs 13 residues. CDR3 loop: CASSFIRGYEQYF. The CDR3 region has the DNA TGTGCCAGCAGTTTCATCAGGGGCTACGAGCAGTACTTC.

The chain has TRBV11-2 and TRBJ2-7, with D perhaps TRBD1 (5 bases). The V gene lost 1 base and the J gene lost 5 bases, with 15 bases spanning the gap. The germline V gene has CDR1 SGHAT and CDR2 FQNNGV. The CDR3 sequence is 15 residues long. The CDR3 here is CASSLVAGSAHEQYF. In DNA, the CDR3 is TGTGCCAGCAGCTTAGTAGCAGGGTCGGCCCACGAGCAGTACTTC.

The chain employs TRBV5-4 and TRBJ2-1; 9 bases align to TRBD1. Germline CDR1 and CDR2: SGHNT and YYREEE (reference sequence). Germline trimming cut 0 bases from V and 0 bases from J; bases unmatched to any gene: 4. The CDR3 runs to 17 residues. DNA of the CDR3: TGTGCCAGCAGCTTGGACAGGGGGCTTAGCTCCTACAATGAGCAGTTCTTC. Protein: CASSLDRGLSSYNEQFF.

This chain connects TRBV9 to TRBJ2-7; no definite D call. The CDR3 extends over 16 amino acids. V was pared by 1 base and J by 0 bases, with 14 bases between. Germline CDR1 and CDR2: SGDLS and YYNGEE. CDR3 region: CASSVSPDLVSYEQYF. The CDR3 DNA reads TGTGCCAGCAGCGTATCCCCTGATCTCGTCTCCTACGAGCAGTACTTC.

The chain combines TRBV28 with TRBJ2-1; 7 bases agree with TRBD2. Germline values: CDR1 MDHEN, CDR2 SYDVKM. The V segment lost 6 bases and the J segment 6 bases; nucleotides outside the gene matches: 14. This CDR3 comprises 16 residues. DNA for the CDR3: TGTGCCAGCAGCCTCAAAAAGAGCGGGATCGGCAATGAGCAGTTCTTC. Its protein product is CASSLKKSGIGNEQFF.

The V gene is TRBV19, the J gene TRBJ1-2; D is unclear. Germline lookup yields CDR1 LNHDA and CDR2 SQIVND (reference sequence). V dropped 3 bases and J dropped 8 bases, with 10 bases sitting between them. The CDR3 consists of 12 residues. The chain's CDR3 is CASSMRSGGYTF. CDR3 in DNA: TGTGCCAGTAGTATGAGGTCGGGGGGCTACACCTTC.

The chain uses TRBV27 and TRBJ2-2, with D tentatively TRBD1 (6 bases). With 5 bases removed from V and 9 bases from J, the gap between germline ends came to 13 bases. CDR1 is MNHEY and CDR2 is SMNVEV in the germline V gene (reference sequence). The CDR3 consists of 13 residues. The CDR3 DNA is TGTGCCAGCAGTCCCTTGGGACAACGGGAGCTGTTTTTT. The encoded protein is CASSPLGQRELFF.

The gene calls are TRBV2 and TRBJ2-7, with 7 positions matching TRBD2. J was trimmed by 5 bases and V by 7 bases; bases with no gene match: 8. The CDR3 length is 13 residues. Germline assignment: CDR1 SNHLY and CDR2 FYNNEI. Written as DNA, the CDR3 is TGTGCCAGCATTGGACGGGGGGTGGACGAGCAGTACTTC. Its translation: CASIGRGVDEQYF.

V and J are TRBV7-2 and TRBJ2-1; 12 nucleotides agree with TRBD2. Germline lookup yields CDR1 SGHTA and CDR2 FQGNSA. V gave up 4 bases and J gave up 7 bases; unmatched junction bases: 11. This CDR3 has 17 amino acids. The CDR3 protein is CASSSPPLAGGNNEQFF. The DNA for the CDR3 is TGTGCCAGCAGCTCTCCCCCGCTAGCGGGAGGGAATAATGAGCAGTTCTTC. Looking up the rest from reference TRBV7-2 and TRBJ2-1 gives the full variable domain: GAGVSQSPSNKVTEKGKDVELRCDPISGHTALYWYRQSLGQGLEFLIYFQGNSAPDKSGLPSDRFSAERTGGSVSTLTIQRTQQEDSAVYLCASSSPPLAGGNNEQFFGPGTRLTVL.

This CDR3 is CASSRTGNNSPLHF. For the CDR3, the DNA is TGTGCCAGCAGTCGGACAGGGAACAATTCACCCCTCCACTTT. The rearrangement joins TRBV7-6 to TRBJ1-6, with TRBD1 matching over 8 bases. V was pared by 6 bases and J by 7 bases, with 5 bases of the junction left unmatched. This CDR3 has 14 amino acids. Germline V CDR1 and CDR2: SGHVS, FNYEAQ.

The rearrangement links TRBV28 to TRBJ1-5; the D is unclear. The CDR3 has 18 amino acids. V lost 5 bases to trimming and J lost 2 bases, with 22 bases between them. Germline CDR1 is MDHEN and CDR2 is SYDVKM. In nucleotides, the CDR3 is TGTGCCAGCAGTGCTGAATGGGGTGGCTTCTACGGCAATCAGCCCCAGCATTTT. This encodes CASSAEWGGFYGNQPQHF.